The rows below give T cell receptor beta chains drawn from one sample of a study of T cells in localized non-small cell lung cancer. The repertoire was sequenced with immunoSEQ multiplex PCR; TCRdb's copy has only in-frame clones and lacks some. This repertoire shows some 30,000 clones, approximately 90% found once; its top ten account for 12%. The specimen comprised peripheral blood mononuclear cells, sampled before any cancer treatment. The receptor set was obtained from a female donor older than 55 with stage II lung adenocarcinoma. Both conserved end residues are part of each CDR3. The order of the fields is J gene, V gene, CDR3 length, CDR3 protein.

TRBJ2-4 | TRBV5-1 | 15 | CASSHRSQAKNIQYF
TRBJ2-2 | TRBV11-2 | 19 | CASTNRGAGVLRNTGELFF
TRBJ2-1 | TRBV28 | 15 | CASRERGGSDNEQFF
TRBJ2-3 | TRBV4-3 | 13 | CASSQETHDTQYF
TRBJ2-1 | TRBV19 | 13 | CASAPSSYNEQFF
TRBJ1-2 | TRBV6-1 | 15 | CASSEAIGGAYGYTF
TRBJ1-5 | TRBV5-4 | 15 | CASSFDGDSNQPQHF
TRBJ2-1 | TRBV19 | 16 | CASSISGPGSYNEQFF
TRBJ1-1 | TRBV7-9 | 14 | CASSLNEGRGEAFF
TRBJ1-1 | TRBV19 | 18 | CASSIFLTGGRMNTEAFF
TRBJ2-1 | TRBV27 | 15 | CASRIELAEYNEQFF
TRBJ2-5 | TRBV15 | 14 | CATSAQLLQETQYF
TRBJ2-1 | TRBV19 | 14 | CASSREGGVNEQFF
TRBJ1-5 | TRBV28 | 16 | CASSSRGGNFNQPQHF
TRBJ1-5 | TRBV10-3 | 14 | CAISESQGGLPQHF
TRBJ2-1 | TRBV6-5 | 14 | CASSLAGGYNEQFF
TRBJ2-7 | TRBV2 | 15 | CASSGSLGQGYEQYF
TRBJ2-1 | TRBV6-4 | 16 | CASTSLWGGGAREQFF
TRBJ1-1 | TRBV18 | 13 | CASSPKPNTEAFF
TRBJ1-1 | TRBV5-1 | 13 | CASSLDPNTEAFF